Below, one TCR beta chain is given with its context. Its antigen is still unknown. TCRB transcripts that were expressed got sequenced, as all of the isolated RNA had been reverse transcribed. Measured with immunoSEQ multiplex PCR; TCRdb has only the in-frame clones, and not every one. The sample records about 320,000 clones, 12% to 15% being singletons. This record belongs to a study of beta chain features in type 1 diabetes. Points from the study as a whole: Cells expressing TCR highly could be over-represented by cDNA sequencing.

Via CD45RO/CCR7/CD25/CD127/CD95/CD27, cells of the CD4+ naive, central memory, regulatory and stem cell-like memory subsets were sorted. Sorting produced populations that all topped 95% purity. Germline lookup yields CDR1 KGHSH and CDR2 LQKENI. The CDR3 totals 16 residues. Trimming shortened V by 4 bases and J by 4 bases, and 16 bases separated the two germline ends. The chain joins TRBV18 to TRBJ2-2; D is ambiguous. The specimen was central memory CD4+ T cells from blood. This TCR was sampled from a man younger than 45 in good health. The CDR3 here is CASSLLAQDLTGELFF. In nucleotides, the CDR3 is TGTGCCAGCTCACTCCTTGCTCAAGATCTCACCGGGGAGCTGTTTTTT.